What follows are 25 T cell receptor beta chains derived from one specimen sequenced in a study of response to subunit inactivated influenza vaccine. MiXCR, run by TCRdb on the RT-PCR reads, gives a single entry per CDR3 protein. The sample holds about 480,000 distinct CDR3 sequences, about 25% seen once. The material sequenced was CD4+ T cells sorted from PBMCs, taken more than 4 days after vaccination. These TCRs come from a man in his fifties who received an inactivated influenza vaccine.

The chain is built from TRBV2 and TRBJ2-1; TRBD2 matches at 12 bases. The CDR3 length is 15 residues. Per the germline V gene, CDR1 is SNHLY and CDR2 is FYNNEI. Losses at the gene ends were 10 bases for V and 4 bases for J; bases not matched to a gene: 8. In nucleotides, the CDR3 is TGTGCCACCAAGCGGACTAGCGGGGTTTACAATGAGCAGTTCTTC. The encoded protein is CATKRTSGVYNEQFF.

The rearrangement joins TRBV20-1 to TRBJ2-7; D possibly uses TRBD1 or TRBD2 (6 bases each). The CDR3 extends over 14 amino acids. CDR1 and CDR2 (germline): DFQATT, SNEGSKA (reference sequence). The ends were cut back, 0 bases at V and 9 bases at J, with 18 bases in the middle. DNA of the CDR3: TGCAGTGCTAGAGATCGGGGGCCCATTTTAGGGCAGTACTTC. Amino acids: CSARDRGPILGQYF.

This chain joins TRBV7-2 and TRBJ2-7, with 7 bases matching TRBD1. Trimming took 0 bases from V and 6 from J; bases not matched to a gene: 5. Germline V gene sequence: CDR1 SGHTA, CDR2 FQGNSA. This CDR3 is 14 amino acids long. CDR3: CASSLAQGVAEQYF. CDR3 coding DNA: TGTGCCAGCAGCTTAGCCCAGGGGGTGGCCGAGCAGTACTTC. Full variable domain (remainder filled in from reference TRBV7-2 and TRBJ2-7): GAGVSQSPSNKVTEKGKDVELRCDPISGHTALYWYRQSLGQGLEFLIYFQGNSAPDKSGLPSDRFSAERTGGSVSTLTIQRTQQEDSAVYLCASSLAQGVAEQYFGPGTRLTVT.

The chain joins TRBV5-6 to TRBJ1-6; 10 nucleotides agree with TRBD1. The CDR3 totals 17 residues. V gave up 4 bases and J gave up 1 base; unmatched junction bases: 5. Per the germline V gene, CDR1 is SGHDT and CDR2 is YYEEEE. CDR3 DNA: TGTGCCAGCAGCAGAGGGACAGGGGATTCCTATAATTCACCCCTCCACTTT. Protein sequence: CASSRGTGDSYNSPLHF.

This chain connects TRBV20-1 to TRBJ2-7; D might be TRBD2 (6 bases). Deletions cut 3 bases from V and 2 bases from J, with 17 bases between. Germline V lookup: CDR1 DFQATT, CDR2 SNEGSKA (reference sequence). The CDR3 is 15 residues long. The CDR3 bases are TGCAGTGCTAGCATCGGGCGGGATCCTGCCTACGAGCAGTACTTC. This codes for CSASIGRDPAYEQYF.

This chain joins TRBV9 and TRBJ1-2; TRBD1 aligns across 7 bases. This CDR3 contains 15 residues. V lost 4 bases to trimming and J lost 3 bases; unmatched junction nucleotides: 9. The germline V gene encodes CDR1 SGDLS and CDR2 YYNGEE. The CDR3 region is CASSTTNRGDYGYTF. The CDR3 nucleotides read TGTGCCAGCAGCACCACTAACAGGGGAGACTATGGCTACACCTTC.

The chain combines TRBV6-2 or TRBV6-3 with TRBJ1-1, with unresolved D. V lost 6 bases, J lost 0 bases, and 8 bases lay in between. The CDR3 sequence is 13 residues long. Germline V lookup: CDR1 MNHEY, CDR2 SVGEGT. The CDR3 nucleotides read TGTGCCAGCAGCCGACGGATGAACACTGAAGCTTTCTTT. Its translation is CASSRRMNTEAFF.

This rearrangement joins TRBV15 to TRBJ1-2; TRBD1 aligns across 11 bases. The germline CDR1 and CDR2 sequences are LNHNV and YYDKDF (reference sequence). V lost 4 bases, J lost 6 bases, and 4 bases stayed unmatched. CDR3 length: 14 residues. CDR3 protein: CATSKDRGLHGYTF. The CDR3 nucleotides are TGTGCCACCAGCAAGGACAGGGGGCTTCATGGCTACACCTTC. Together with reference TRBV15 and TRBJ1-2, the CDR3 gives the full variable domain: DAMVIQNPRYQVTQFGKPVTLSCSQTLNHNVMYWYQQKSSQAPKLLFHYYDKDFNNEADTPDNFQSRRPNTSFCFLDIRSPGLGDTAMYLCATSKDRGLHGYTFGSGTRLTVV.

The chain employs TRBV5-1 and TRBJ2-2; TRBD1 is a possible D gene (5 bases). Looked up from germline, CDR1 is SGHRS and CDR2 is YFSETQ. With 0 bases removed from V and 6 bases from J, the gap between germline ends came to 12 bases. The CDR3 spans 15 residues. CDR3 nucleotides: TGCGCCAGCAGCTTGGAACAGGCGGACGCCGGGGAGCTGTTTTTT. As protein: CASSLEQADAGELFF. The full variable domain, completed using reference TRBV5-1 and TRBJ2-2, is KAGVTQTPRYLIKTRGQQVTLSCSPISGHRSVSWYQQTPGQGLQFLFEYFSETQRNKGNFPGRFSGRQFSNSRSEMNVSTLELGDSALYLCASSLEQADAGELFFGEGSRLTVL.

This clonotype has just one count. The rearrangement links TRBV20-1 to TRBJ2-7; D perhaps matches TRBD1 (5 bases). Germline CDR1 and CDR2: DFQATT and SNEGSKA (reference sequence). Trimming pared 4 bases from V and 5 bases from J, leaving 12 bases between. The CDR3 has 12 residues. Written as DNA, the CDR3 is TGCAGTGCTATTCAGGGTCGCAACGAGCAGTACTTC. It codes for CSAIQGRNEQYF.

The chain links TRBV9 to TRBJ1-2; D is perhaps TRBD1 (6 bases). The V gene lost 4 bases and the J gene lost 0 bases, with 19 bases spanning the gap. This CDR3 is built from 17 residues. The germline V gene has CDR1 SGDLS and CDR2 YYNGEE. The CDR3 DNA sequence: TGTGCCAGCAGCTCCTCCACGACAGGAGAGACTAACTATGGCTACACCTTC. Protein product: CASSSSTTGETNYGYTF. Variable domain in full (rest from reference TRBV9 and TRBJ1-2): DSGVTQTPKHLITATGQRVTLRCSPRSGDLSVYWYQQSLDQGLQFLIQYYNGEERAKGNILERFSAQQFPDLHSELNLSSLELGDSALYFCASSSSTTGETNYGYTFGSGTRLTVV.

The rearrangement links TRBV4-2 to TRBJ2-7; possibly TRBD2 for D (5 bases). Germline V gene sequence: CDR1 LGHNA, CDR2 YNFKEQ. The V end lost 0 bases, the J end lost 3 bases, and 12 bases lay between the germline ends. This CDR3 spans 15 amino acids. For the CDR3, the DNA is TGTGCCAGCAGCCAAGATCCCGGCGGGTACTACGAGCAGTACTTC. Translating gives CASSQDPGGYYEQYF.

The table lists this clonotype with a few counts. This chain joins TRBV20-1 and TRBJ2-1, with 9 positions matching TRBD2. CDR1 and CDR2 (germline): DFQATT, SNEGSKA (reference sequence). V shed 6 bases and J 2 bases; nucleotides not matched to a gene: 8. The CDR3 runs 15 residues. The CDR3 protein is CSARNSGSPYNEQFF. The CDR3, as DNA: TGCAGTGCCCGGAATAGCGGGAGCCCCTACAATGAGCAGTTCTTC.

A single count supports this clonotype. The CDR3 DNA is TGTGCCAGCAGCCAATACCCCGGCCCACAGGAAGATGAAAAACTGTTTTTT. It translates to CASSQYPGPQEDEKLFF. V and J are TRBV16 and TRBJ1-4; D possibly corresponds to TRBD1 (5 bases). The germline gives CDR1 KGHSY, CDR2 FQNENV. The CDR3 consists of 17 residues. Trimming pared 1 base from V and 6 bases from J, leaving 18 bases between.

This clonotype was seen only a few times. The V and J genes are TRBV14 and TRBJ2-5; D is unclear. The V end lost 2 bases, the J end lost 7 bases, and 14 bases lay between the germline ends. The CDR3 spans 14 residues. Germline V gives CDR1 SGHDN, CDR2 FVKESK. The CDR3 here is CASSQFGSVGTQYF. The CDR3 nucleotides read TGTGCCAGCAGCCAATTCGGCTCGGTTGGGACCCAGTACTTC.

This clonotype was seen more than once but under ten times. The V and J genes are TRBV21-1 and TRBJ2-7; the table's D call, TRBD1, has no DNA check behind it. TRBV21-1 has pseudogene status. The CDR3 totals 16 residues. CDR3 sequence: CASSKRTGSQLYEQYF. The CDR3 region has the DNA TGTGCCAGCAGCAAAAGAACAGGGTCCCAACTCTACGAGCAGTACTTC.

The chain carries TRBV10-3 and TRBJ2-7; D is undetermined. V shed 0 bases and J shed 7 bases, with 7 bases lying between them. Germline CDR1 ENHRY, CDR2 SYGVKD. This CDR3 contains 12 residues. The CDR3 nucleotides are TGTGCCATCAGTGAGTCGAGACAAGAGCAGTACTTC. Translated: CAISESRQEQYF.

The rearrangement joins TRBV5-1 to TRBJ2-7, with 7 bases matching TRBD1. The CDR3 contains 16 residues. V was clipped by 4 bases and J by 2 bases; unmatched bases: 12. Germline CDR1 is SGHRS and CDR2 is YFSETQ. The DNA of the CDR3 is TGCGCCAGCAGCACCTTGACCGGGACAGCGACCTACGAGCAGTACTTC. It specifies CASSTLTGTATYEQYF.

The rearrangement uses TRBV20-1 and TRBJ2-3, with a tentative D call TRBD2 (6 bases). This CDR3 spans 16 amino acids. The V and J ends lost 2 bases and 2 bases respectively, with 17 bases between them. Germline-derived CDR1 and CDR2 are DFQATT and SNEGSKA (reference sequence). Here the CDR3 reads CSARKGASALTDTQYF. DNA of the CDR3: TGCAGTGCTAGAAAAGGGGCTAGCGCCCTCACAGATACGCAGTATTTT.

The chain joins TRBV20-1 to TRBJ2-3; the match to TRBD2 covers 11 bases. V dropped 6 bases and J dropped 11; count of bases not matched to a gene: 13. Germline assignment: CDR1 DFQATT and CDR2 SNEGSKA (reference sequence). The CDR3 loop spans 14 amino acids. The CDR3 DNA follows: TGCAGTGCCATAGCGGGGGGGCGCGAATGGGGGCAGTATTTT. It yields the protein CSAIAGGREWGQYF.

This clonotype was picked up many times. V gene TRBV12-3 or TRBV12-4 combines with J gene TRBJ1-1; a possible D gene is TRBD1 (5 bases). V lost 7 bases and J 1 base, leaving 10 bases between the germline ends. The CDR3 runs 13 residues. The CDR3 is CASTGAQNTEAFF. The CDR3 DNA reads TGTGCCAGCACTGGGGCCCAGAACACTGAAGCTTTCTTT.

The chain combines TRBV29-1 with TRBJ1-1; the D is unclear. Germline assignment: CDR1 SQVTM and CDR2 ANQGSEA. The CDR3 loop spans 14 amino acids. Deletions cut 8 bases from V and 1 base from J, with 17 bases between. The chain's CDR3 is CSTGRAGTNTEAFF. The CDR3 region has the DNA TGCAGCACTGGGAGGGCCGGCACGAACACTGAAGCTTTCTTT.

The J gene is TRBJ2-1, the V gene TRBV3-1; no definite D call. V was trimmed by 3 bases and J by 3 bases, leaving 3 bases between them. Germline V gene data show CDR1 as LGHDT and CDR2 as YNNKEL (reference sequence). This CDR3 has 12 amino acids. The CDR3 protein is CASSHYYNEQFF. CDR3 DNA sequence: TGTGCCAGCAGCCATTACTACAATGAGCAGTTCTTC.

This chain uses TRBV29-1 with TRBJ1-2; D unresolved. The CDR3 has 10 residues. The germline V gene has CDR1 SQVTM and CDR2 ANQGSEA. The V end lost 6 bases, the J end lost 4 bases, and 6 bases lay between the germline ends. The CDR3 protein is CSVASYGYTF. CDR3 in DNA: TGCAGCGTCGCATCCTATGGCTACACCTTC.

The chain combines TRBV29-1 with TRBJ2-1, with unresolved D. The CDR3 sequence is 10 residues long. CDR1 SQVTM and CDR2 ANQGSEA come from the germline V gene. V lost 7 bases and J lost 6, with 7 bases in between. This chain's CDR3 is CSARINEQFF. CDR3 sequence (DNA): TGCAGCGCAAGGATCAATGAGCAGTTCTTC.